Below are 19 T cell receptor beta chains sequenced from a single sample in a study of blood T cell repertoires in COVID-19. Assay used: immunoSEQ multiplex PCR; TCRdb lists only in-frame clones, some missing. Seen here are roughly 150,000 clones, around four fifths observed once, and the top ten hold over 9.5%. The sample taken for sequencing was peripheral blood. The receptors shown here come from a man aged 60 to 69 who had recovered from COVID-19.

The V gene is TRBV4-1, the J gene TRBJ1-6, with 7 bases aligning to TRBD1. Germline values: CDR1 MGHRA, CDR2 YSYEKL. Losses at the gene ends were 0 bases for V and 5 bases for J; bases not matched to a gene: 4. The CDR3 runs 16 residues. In DNA form, the CDR3 reads TGCGCCAGCAGCCAAGAGGCACAGGGGCATAATTCACCCCTCCACTTT. This sequence encodes CASSQEAQGHNSPLHF.

V is TRBV15 and J is TRBJ1-4; D perhaps matches TRBD1 (5 bases). The CDR3 is made up of 14 amino acids. V was shortened by 5 bases and J by 5 bases, with 12 bases between the two germline ends. In germline, CDR1 is LNHNV, CDR2 YYDKDF (reference sequence). As DNA, the CDR3 is TGTGCCACCAGCTCCCGGACAAGAAATGAAAAACTGTTTTTT. Translation gives CATSSRTRNEKLFF.

This CDR3 reads CASSQDGLAGETQYF. The CDR3 bases are TGCGCCAGCAGCCAAGATGGACTCGCAGGAGAGACCCAGTACTTC. This chain joins TRBV4-3 and TRBJ2-5; maybe TRBD2 (5 bases). Germline CDR1 and CDR2: LGHNA and YSLEER. This CDR3 comprises 15 residues. Trimming stripped 0 bases from V and 4 bases from J, with 12 bases between.

The chain carries TRBV20-1 and TRBJ1-6, with a tentative D call TRBD1 (5 bases). V was shortened by 3 bases and J by 0 bases, with 12 bases between the two germline ends. Per germline, CDR1 DFQATT and CDR2 SNEGSKA (reference sequence). The CDR3 consists of 16 residues. CDR3: CSASKGDYSYNSPLHF. The CDR3 DNA reads TGCAGTGCTAGTAAAGGGGACTACTCCTATAATTCACCCCTCCACTTT.

The chain uses TRBV7-2 and TRBJ2-7, with TRBD2 matching over 8 bases. J lost 0 bases, V lost 4 bases, and 5 bases had no gene match. The CDR3 has 15 residues. Per the germline V gene, CDR1 is SGHTA and CDR2 is FQGNSA. The CDR3 sequence: CASSSSGGSSYEQYF. Here the CDR3 DNA reads TGTGCCAGCAGCTCGTCGGGGGGGAGCTCCTACGAGCAGTACTTC. Together with reference TRBV7-2 and TRBJ2-7, the CDR3 gives the full variable domain: GAGVSQSPSNKVTEKGKDVELRCDPISGHTALYWYRQSLGQGLEFLIYFQGNSAPDKSGLPSDRFSAERTGGSVSTLTIQRTQQEDSAVYLCASSSSGGSSYEQYFGPGTRLTVT.

V usage is TRBV4-1 and J usage is TRBJ2-1; 9 bases agree with TRBD1. The CDR3 has 18 amino acids. The germline CDR1 and CDR2 sequences are MGHRA and YSYEKL. V lost 0 bases to trimming and J lost 7 bases; unmatched junction nucleotides: 13. The CDR3 spells CASSQDRGQGLYGNEQFF. As DNA, the CDR3 is TGCGCCAGCAGCCAAGATCGAGGACAGGGGTTGTATGGGAATGAGCAGTTCTTC.

The genes are TRBV5-1 and TRBJ2-2, with D possibly TRBD1 on 6 matching bases. The germline V and J ends were trimmed by 2 bases and 1 base, with 9 bases remaining between them. Germline values: CDR1 SGHRS, CDR2 YFSETQ. This CDR3 has 15 amino acids. In DNA, the CDR3 is TGCGCCAGCAGCTTTCAACAGGGGAACACCGGGGAGCTGTTTTTT. This translates into CASSFQQGNTGELFF.

This chain connects TRBV29-1 to TRBJ2-2; maybe TRBD1 (6 bases). The germline V gene has CDR1 SQVTM and CDR2 ANQGSEA. V was clipped by 4 bases and J by 5 bases, with 14 bases between them. The CDR3 consists of 14 residues. The CDR3 coding sequence is TGCAGCGTTGGCTGGCAGGGGATAACCGGGGAGCTGTTTTTT. Translation: CSVGWQGITGELFF.

The gene calls are TRBV6-6 and TRBJ1-2; D gene unclear. Trimming removed 7 bases from V and 4 bases from J, with 13 bases in between. From germline, CDR1 is MNHNY and CDR2 SVGAGI (reference sequence). The CDR3 is 13 amino acids. CDR3 amino acids: CASTKTESYGYTF. As DNA, the CDR3 is TGTGCCAGCACCAAAACAGAAAGCTATGGCTACACCTTC.

The chain is built from TRBV4-1 and TRBJ2-3, with 8 bases matching TRBD2. Germline V gene data show CDR1 as MGHRA and CDR2 as YSYEKL. With 0 bases clipped from V and 4 bases from J, the junction kept 3 bases outside the gene matches. The CDR3 extends over 15 amino acids. CDR3 in DNA: TGCGCCAGCAGCCAAGACAGCGGGAGCGCAGATACGCAGTATTTT. Encoded protein: CASSQDSGSADTQYF.

The chain employs TRBV6-2 or TRBV6-3 and TRBJ2-2; unclear D gene. The germline V gene encodes CDR1 MNHEY and CDR2 SVGEGT. Between the trimmed V and J ends, which lost 1 base and 1 base, there was a span of 10 bases. CDR3 length: 16 amino acids. The CDR3 bases are TGTGCCAGCAGTTACTGGGCAGGAAGGAACACCGGGGAGCTGTTTTTT. This sequence encodes CASSYWAGRNTGELFF.

As regards this clone: With a much larger clone just one base away, this may be a read error. The rearrangement links TRBV9 to TRBJ1-2, with no clear D. The CDR3 contains 13 residues. V lost 4 bases to trimming and J lost 1 base, with 8 bases between them. The germline V gene has CDR1 SGDLS and CDR2 YYNGEE. The chain's CDR3 is CASSKTVNYGYTF. Written as DNA, the CDR3 is TGTGCCAGCAGCAAAACAGTTAACTATGGCTACACCTTC.

The chain uses TRBV19 and TRBJ2-5; possible D gene TRBD2, 6 bases. The CDR3 runs to 15 residues. Looked up from germline, CDR1 is LNHDA and CDR2 is SQIVND (reference sequence). With 5 bases removed from V and 4 bases from J, the gap between germline ends came to 17 bases. The CDR3 spells CASSGGGVLGETQYF. Here the CDR3 DNA reads TGTGCCAGTAGTGGAGGAGGGGTCCTCGGAGAGACCCAGTACTTC.

This chain connects TRBV7-2 to TRBJ2-1; weak D call: TRBD2 (5 bases). CDR1 SGHTA and CDR2 FQGNSA come from the germline V gene. CDR3 size: 11 residues. The V end lost 5 bases, the J end lost 12 bases, and 11 bases lay between the germline ends. CDR3 sequence reads: CASSQRYGQFF. CDR3 bases: TGTGCCAGCAGCCAGCGGTACGGGCAGTTCTTC.

This clone was seen a single time. The CDR3 is CASSLGGQGLAPLHF. The CDR3 DNA sequence: TGTGCCAGCAGCTTAGGCGGACAGGGTTTAGCACCCCTCCACTTT. This chain joins TRBV7-8 and TRBJ1-6, with TRBD1 matching 8 bases. With V trimmed by 1 base and J by 11 bases, 7 bases remained unmatched. CDR3 length: 15 residues. Germline V gene data show CDR1 as SGHVS and CDR2 as FQNEAQ.

The V gene is TRBV27, the J gene TRBJ1-6; D perhaps matches TRBD1 (5 bases). CDR3 length equals 16 residues. The V gene's germline CDR1 is MNHEY and CDR2 SMNVEV (reference sequence). Trimming stripped 5 bases from V and 7 bases from J, with 18 bases between. The CDR3 reads CASSPRPGLGNSPLHF. The CDR3 bases are TGTGCCAGCAGTCCACGACCAGGGCTTGGAAATTCACCCCTCCACTTT.

The sample holds a few counts of this clone. This rearrangement joins TRBV19 to TRBJ1-2; 8 nucleotides align to TRBD1. The length of the CDR3 is 15 residues. Germline CDR1 and CDR2: LNHDA and SQIVND (reference sequence). The V segment lost 5 bases and the J segment 6 bases; nucleotides outside the gene matches: 11. This chain's CDR3 is CASSPTRQGSHGYTF. CDR3 coding DNA: TGTGCCAGTAGTCCCACGAGACAGGGGAGCCATGGCTACACCTTC. Filled out from reference TRBV19 and TRBJ1-2, the complete variable domain reads DGGITQSPKYLFRKEGQNVTLSCEQNLNHDAMYWYRQDPGQGLRLIYYSQIVNDFQKGDIAEGYSVSREKKESFPLTVTSAQKNPTAFYLCASSPTRQGSHGYTFGSGTRLTVV.

J is TRBJ2-5 and V is TRBV9, with 9 bases fitting TRBD2. The CDR3 runs to 18 residues. Looked up from germline, CDR1 is SGDLS and CDR2 is YYNGEE. The trim removed 0 bases at V and 0 bases at J, leaving 9 bases unmatched. CDR3 in DNA: TGTGCCAGCAGCGTAGCTACTGGGAGCGGGGGGTACCAAGAGACCCAGTACTTC. Its protein is CASSVATGSGGYQETQYF.

The chain links TRBV7-3 to TRBJ2-3; 9 bases match TRBD2. The V gene end was trimmed by 4 bases and the J gene end by 9 bases; junction bases not matched to a gene: 5. CDR1 and CDR2 (germline): SGHTA, FQGTGA. The CDR3 is 13 residues long. CDR3 DNA: TGTGCCAGCAGCTCCATAGCGGGAGTGACGCAGTATTTT. Protein: CASSSIAGVTQYF.